A single sample is the source of the 22 T cell receptor beta chains below, sequenced in a study of T cell repertoires in cytomegalovirus infection. MiXCR, applied by TCRdb to the reads, yields one record per CDR3 protein. The sample carries 110,000 or so distinct CDR3 sequences, about 30% recorded once. These receptors' antigens are unknown. Here the sequenced sample was CD8+ T cells from cultured PBMCs, taken from culture after CMV antigen stimulation. Receptors originate from a human donor in good health (CMV status not recorded). Some clones in this sample may be carry-over from other donors' samples.

The rearrangement joins TRBV7-8 to TRBJ2-3; the match to TRBD2 covers 10 bases. The CDR3 totals 17 residues. Germline CDR1 SGHVS, CDR2 FQNEAQ. The trim removed 1 base at V and 4 bases at J, leaving 8 bases unmatched. The CDR3 loop is CASSLVGSGGMADTQYF. CDR3 coding DNA: TGTGCCAGCAGCTTAGTGGGTAGCGGGGGGATGGCAGATACGCAGTATTTT.

This clonotype was seen only once. The rearrangement links TRBV19 to TRBJ2-6, with TRBD1 identical over 12 bases. Germline V gives CDR1 LNHDA, CDR2 SQIVND (reference sequence). The CDR3 consists of 21 residues. V gave up 8 bases and J gave up 0 bases; unmatched junction bases: 17. CDR3 in amino acids: CASGPGQGAAAALSGANVLTF. In nucleotides, the CDR3 is TGTGCCAGTGGTCCGGGACAGGGGGCAGCTGCAGCCCTCTCTGGGGCCAACGTCCTGACTTTC.

The sample holds a few counts of this clonotype. V gene TRBV11-2 combines with J gene TRBJ2-5; D is ambiguous. Germline values: CDR1 SGHAT, CDR2 FQNNGV. This CDR3 is 12 amino acids long. V shed 1 base and J shed 5 bases, with 5 bases lying between them. The chain's CDR3 is CASSLVMETQYF. CDR3 DNA: TGTGCCAGCAGCTTAGTTATGGAGACCCAGTACTTC.

This clonotype was recorded a few times. The genes are TRBV12-3 or TRBV12-4 and TRBJ1-4; possible D gene TRBD1, 6 bases. The V end was cut by 3 bases, the J end by 3 bases, with 14 bases between. The CDR3 has 16 amino acids. The CDR3 spells CASSFGAGVANEKLFF. The CDR3 DNA is TGTGCCAGCAGTTTTGGGGCAGGGGTAGCTAATGAAAAACTGTTTTTT.

This clonotype turned up a few times. The V and J genes are TRBV4-3 and TRBJ2-5; 11 bases align to TRBD1. The CDR3 totals 15 residues. With V trimmed by 1 base and J by 5 bases, 3 bases remained unmatched. CDR1 and CDR2 (germline): LGHNA, YSLEER. The CDR3 DNA reads TGCGCCAGCAGCCAAGGGACAGGGGGCGGGGAGACCCAGTACTTC. Its translation: CASSQGTGGGETQYF.

The chain has TRBV19 and TRBJ1-1, with TRBD1 matching over 8 bases. The CDR3 totals 15 residues. J was trimmed by 1 base and V by 1 base; bases with no gene match: 2. Germline V gene sequence: CDR1 LNHDA, CDR2 SQIVND (reference sequence). CDR3 residues: CASSIAGGWNTEAFF. As DNA, the CDR3 is TGTGCCAGTAGTATAGCAGGGGGCTGGAACACTGAAGCTTTCTTT.

In its sample, this clonotype was seen a few times. This chain joins TRBV6-1 and TRBJ2-7; either TRBD1 or TRBD2 may fit D (5 bases each). Germline CDR1 reads MNHNS; CDR2 reads SASEGT. This CDR3 contains 14 residues. Trimming left V 3 bases short and J 5 bases short, with 14 bases between. CDR3 protein: CASSDPRDGHEQYF. The CDR3 bases are TGTGCCAGCAGTGACCCCCGGGACGGCCACGAGCAGTACTTC.

The chain combines TRBV5-5 with TRBJ2-7; 9 bases are a match to TRBD1. This CDR3 has 15 amino acids. The V gene end was trimmed by 1 base and the J gene end by 4 bases; junction bases not matched to a gene: 6. From germline, CDR1 is SGHKS and CDR2 YYEKEE (reference sequence). CDR3 coding DNA: TGTGCCAGCAGCTTGTCTGGACAGGGGAATTACGAGCAGTACTTC. Its protein is CASSLSGQGNYEQYF.

This sequence joins TRBV7-6 and TRBJ1-5; D gene ambiguous. CDR1 and CDR2 (germline): SGHVS, FNYEAQ. There are 17 residues in the CDR3. Trimming took off 1 base at V and 0 bases at J, with 13 bases between the two ends. CDR3 sequence reads: CASSLESGGYSNQPQHF. The CDR3 coding sequence is TGTGCCAGCAGCTTAGAGTCCGGAGGGTATAGCAATCAGCCCCAGCATTTT.

V gene TRBV4-1 combines with J gene TRBJ1-5; possible D gene TRBD1, 5 bases. The V gene's germline CDR1 is MGHRA and CDR2 YSYEKL. This CDR3 contains 17 residues. V lost 4 bases and J 5 bases, leaving 21 bases between the germline ends. The CDR3 bases are TGCGCCAGCAGCCTAGTTCAGGGCGGGGAACAATATCAGCCCCAGCATTTT. As protein: CASSLVQGGEQYQPQHF.

This clonotype was counted between two and nine times. The J gene is TRBJ2-2, the V gene TRBV9; 7 bases line up with TRBD1. The CDR3 is 16 amino acids. The junction had 4 bases not matched to a gene; V was cut back by 2 bases and J by 0 bases. Germline V gene data show CDR1 as SGDLS and CDR2 as YYNGEE. The CDR3 sequence is CASSVFQGANTGELFF. For the CDR3, the DNA is TGTGCCAGCAGCGTGTTTCAGGGGGCGAACACCGGGGAGCTGTTTTTT.

This sequence joins TRBV6-1 and TRBJ1-2; 8 nucleotides line up with TRBD1. This CDR3 region has 13 residues. Germline values: CDR1 MNHNS, CDR2 SASEGT. V gave up 5 bases and J gave up 8 bases; unmatched junction bases: 7. The CDR3 sequence is CASSRTGRGGYTF. The CDR3 coding sequence is TGTGCCAGCAGTCGGACAGGGAGGGGCGGCTACACCTTC.

This clonotype was seen more than once but under ten times. V is TRBV10-3 and J is TRBJ1-2; no clear D gene. CDR1 ENHRY and CDR2 SYGVKD come from the germline V gene. Trimming left V 4 bases short and J 0 bases short, with 6 bases between. The CDR3 has 13 amino acids. The DNA for the CDR3 is TGTGCCATCAGTGGGGCCACTAACTATGGCTACACCTTC. It encodes CAISGATNYGYTF.

Turning to this clonotype: At one of its ends the junction is not consistent with the germline gene, which may arise from a read error. The chain is built from TRBV18 and TRBJ2-5, with D perhaps assigned TRBD1 or TRBD2 (5 bases each). The CDR3 is made up of 17 amino acids. Germline V gene sequence: CDR1 KGHSH, CDR2 LQKENI. The CDR3 nucleotides are TGTGCCGGCTCACCACCGAGCGGAGGTGCCCAGGGAGAGACCCAGTACTTC. Protein: CAGSPPSGGAQGETQYF.

The chain recombines TRBV4-1 with TRBJ1-2; no firm D call. Germline V gives CDR1 MGHRA, CDR2 YSYEKL. This CDR3 contains 13 residues. V lost 1 base and J lost 7, with 10 bases in between. This CDR3 is CASSQVGIGGYTF. Here the CDR3 DNA reads TGCGCCAGCAGCCAAGTGGGGATTGGTGGCTACACCTTC.

This clonotype was counted ten times or more. This chain joins TRBV7-2 and TRBJ1-2; D possibly corresponds to TRBD1 (6 bases). CDR1 and CDR2 from the germline V gene are SGHTA and FQGNSA. The CDR3 spans 14 residues. V was trimmed by 3 bases and J by 4 bases, leaving 12 bases between them. In DNA form, the CDR3 reads TGTGCCAGCAGCTTTAGCGTGGACAGCTATGGCTACACCTTC. Translating gives CASSFSVDSYGYTF.

The V gene is TRBV28, the J gene TRBJ1-5; no firm D call. The CDR3 runs 14 residues. Trimming took off 3 bases at V and 4 bases at J, with 10 bases between the two ends. In germline, CDR1 is MDHEN, CDR2 SYDVKM. The CDR3 loop reads CASSFEQFNQPQHF. Here the CDR3 DNA reads TGTGCCAGCAGTTTCGAACAGTTTAATCAGCCCCAGCATTTT.

The sample holds a few counts of this clonotype. J is TRBJ1-5 and V is TRBV7-2; D is possibly TRBD1 (5 bases). Germline values: CDR1 SGHTA, CDR2 FQGNSA. Trimming left V 3 bases short and J 2 bases short, with 8 bases between. This CDR3 has 14 residues. The CDR3 DNA reads as TGTGCCAGCAGCTTGGGGCACGGCAATCAGCCCCAGCATTTT. This gives the protein CASSLGHGNQPQHF.

At least ten counts were recorded for this clonotype. The CDR3 loop reads CASSLGPRGDEQFF. Written as DNA, the CDR3 is TGTGCCAGCAGCTTGGGACCTCGAGGGGATGAGCAGTTCTTC. The chain employs TRBV7-6 and TRBJ2-1, with D perhaps assigned TRBD1 or TRBD2 (5 bases each). V lost 3 bases and J 8 bases, leaving 14 bases between the germline ends. The CDR3 totals 14 residues. Germline V gives CDR1 SGHVS, CDR2 FNYEAQ.

This clonotype was observed a handful of times. This chain uses TRBV4-1 with TRBJ2-5; 9 bases line up with TRBD1. The trim removed 6 bases at V and 1 base at J, leaving 12 bases unmatched. From germline, CDR1 is MGHRA and CDR2 YSYEKL. The CDR3 is made up of 17 amino acids. CDR3 nucleotide sequence: TGCGCCAGCAGTCAAACGACCGGGACAGGGTCCCAAGAGACCCAGTACTTC. Protein product: CASSQTTGTGSQETQYF.

This sequence joins TRBV6-2 or TRBV6-3 and TRBJ2-1; D gene ambiguous. The CDR3 runs to 13 residues. Germline CDR1 is MNHEY and CDR2 is SVGEGT. Trimming shortened V by 2 bases and J by 8 bases, and 10 bases separated the two germline ends. The DNA of the CDR3 is TGTGCCAGCAGTTACCACCATTTCGATGAGCAGTTCTTC. Encoded protein: CASSYHHFDEQFF.

Here the CDR3 DNA reads TGTGCCAGCAGCCAAGAGGGGCGGGCCGGGGAGACCCAGTACTTC. It translates to CASSQEGRAGETQYF. V gene TRBV4-2 combines with J gene TRBJ2-5, with D perhaps matching TRBD1 or TRBD2 (5 bases each). The CDR3 covers 15 residues. V dropped 0 bases and J dropped 5 bases, with 13 bases sitting between them. CDR1 and CDR2 (germline): LGHNA, YNFKEQ.